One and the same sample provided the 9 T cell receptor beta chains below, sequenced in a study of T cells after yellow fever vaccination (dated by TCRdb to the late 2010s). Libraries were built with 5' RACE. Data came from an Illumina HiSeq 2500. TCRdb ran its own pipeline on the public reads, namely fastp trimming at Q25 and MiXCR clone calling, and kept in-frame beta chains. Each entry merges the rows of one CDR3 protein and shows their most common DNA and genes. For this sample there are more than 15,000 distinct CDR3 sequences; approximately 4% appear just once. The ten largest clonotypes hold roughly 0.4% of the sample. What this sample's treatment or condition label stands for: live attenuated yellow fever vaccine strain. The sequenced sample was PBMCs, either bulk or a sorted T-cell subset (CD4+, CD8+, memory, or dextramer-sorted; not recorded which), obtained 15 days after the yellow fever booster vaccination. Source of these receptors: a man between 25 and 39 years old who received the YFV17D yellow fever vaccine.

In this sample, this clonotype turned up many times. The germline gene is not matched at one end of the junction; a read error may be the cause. CDR3 sequence: CASSLGSGPSYEQYF. Here the CDR3 DNA reads TGTGCTAGCAGCTTAGGATCGGGACCTTCCTACGAGCAGTACTTC. The chain links TRBV7-7 to TRBJ2-7, with D perhaps given as TRBD1 or TRBD2 (5 bases each). CDR3 length equals 15 residues. Germline loops: CDR1 SSHAT, CDR2 FNYEAQ (reference sequence). Variable domain in full (rest from reference TRBV7-7 and TRBJ2-7): GAGVSQSPRYKVTKRGQDVTLRCDPISSHATLYWYQQALGQGPEFLTYFNYEAQPDKSGLPSDRFSAERPEGSISTLTIQRTEQRDSAMYRCASSLGSGPSYEQYFGPGTRLTVT.

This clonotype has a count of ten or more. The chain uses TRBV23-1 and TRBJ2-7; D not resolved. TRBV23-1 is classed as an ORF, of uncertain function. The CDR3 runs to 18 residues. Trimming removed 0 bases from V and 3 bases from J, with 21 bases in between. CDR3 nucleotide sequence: TGCGCCAGCAGTCAATCCCCCTCAGTCTTATCCCCAAACTACGAGCAGTACTTC. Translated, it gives CASSQSPSVLSPNYEQYF.

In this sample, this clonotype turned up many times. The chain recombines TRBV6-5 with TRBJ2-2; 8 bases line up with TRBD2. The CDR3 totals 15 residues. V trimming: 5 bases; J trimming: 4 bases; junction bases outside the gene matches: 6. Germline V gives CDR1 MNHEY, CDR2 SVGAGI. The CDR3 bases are TGTGCCAGCAGTCCGATTAGCGGGATCACCGGGGAGCTGTTTTTT. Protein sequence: CASSPISGITGELFF.

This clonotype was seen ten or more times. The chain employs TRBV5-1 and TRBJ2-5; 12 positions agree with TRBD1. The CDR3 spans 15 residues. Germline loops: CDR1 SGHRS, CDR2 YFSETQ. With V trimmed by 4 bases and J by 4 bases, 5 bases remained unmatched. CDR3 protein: CASSVGTGGRETQYF. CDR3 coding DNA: TGCGCCAGCAGCGTCGGGACAGGGGGCAGAGAGACCCAGTACTTC.

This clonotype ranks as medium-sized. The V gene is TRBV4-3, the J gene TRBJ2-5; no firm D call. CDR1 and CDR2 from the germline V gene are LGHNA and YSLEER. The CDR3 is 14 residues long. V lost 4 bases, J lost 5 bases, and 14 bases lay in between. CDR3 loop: CASSRLVGDETQYF. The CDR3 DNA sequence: TGCGCCAGCAGCCGCCTTGTGGGTGATGAGACCCAGTACTTC.

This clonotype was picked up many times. Written as DNA, the CDR3 is TGCAGTGCTGAGCGGGGGAGCTCCTACGAGCAGTACTTC. This codes for CSAERGSSYEQYF. The V call is TRBV20-1, the J call TRBJ2-7; 8 bases agree with TRBD2. Trimming took 5 bases from V and 0 from J; bases not matched to a gene: 3. CDR3 length: 13 residues. Germline V gene data show CDR1 as DFQATT and CDR2 as SNEGSKA (reference sequence).

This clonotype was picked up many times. CDR3 residues: CATSTATVYEQYF. The CDR3 nucleotides are TGTGCCACCAGCACCGCGACGGTCTACGAGCAGTACTTC. The genes are TRBV15 and TRBJ2-7; D ambiguous. Trimming shortened V by 4 bases and J by 3 bases, and 10 bases separated the two germline ends. The germline V gene encodes CDR1 LNHNV and CDR2 YYDKDF (reference sequence). The CDR3 has 13 residues.

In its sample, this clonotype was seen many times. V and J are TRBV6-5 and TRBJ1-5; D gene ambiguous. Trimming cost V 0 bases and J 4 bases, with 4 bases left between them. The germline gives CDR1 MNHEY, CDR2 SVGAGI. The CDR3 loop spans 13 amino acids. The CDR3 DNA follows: TGTGCCAGCAGTTACTCCAGGAATCAGCCCCAGCATTTT. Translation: CASSYSRNQPQHF.

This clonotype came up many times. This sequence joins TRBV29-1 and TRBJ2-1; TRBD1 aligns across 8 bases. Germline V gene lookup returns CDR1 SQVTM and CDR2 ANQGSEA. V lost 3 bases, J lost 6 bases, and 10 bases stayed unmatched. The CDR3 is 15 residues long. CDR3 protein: CSVDGGGQGTNEQFF. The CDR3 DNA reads TGCAGCGTTGACGGGGGAGGACAGGGAACCAATGAGCAGTTCTTC.